These T cell receptor beta chains were read from a single sample in a study of vaccination effects on CD4 cells after COVID-19. TCRdb's table, derived via immunoSEQ multiplex PCR, lists solely in-frame clones and lacks some. The top ten hold more than 15% of the sample, which has roughly 35,000 clones, 70% to 80% seen once. Which antigens these TCRs recognize remains unknown. The sequenced sample was CD4+ T cells from PBMCs cultured with HCoV-NL63 spike peptides, obtained before COVID-19 vaccination. These receptors were taken from a human donor who had a prior SARS-CoV-2 infection. Both conserved end residues are part of each CDR3. A D gene is named only where the DNA matches it firmly. Where a row states a size, it is once, few, many or the class of an expanded clone; other rows omit it.

TRBJ1-2	TRBV6-1	.	.	TGTGCCAGCAGTGAAGACGGGCGCTTCTATGGCTACACCTTC	CASSEDGRFYGYTF
TRBJ2-7	TRBV5-1	.	.	TGCGCCAGCAGCTTGGAAGGGACAAACTACGAGCAGTACTTC	CASSLEGTNYEQYF
TRBJ2-1	TRBV5-5	TRBD2	few	TGTGCCAGCAGCTTGTGGGCTAGCGGGGACAATGAGCAGTTCTTC	CASSLWASGDNEQFF
TRBJ2-7	TRBV18	.	.	TGTGCCAGCTCACCCGTCGGTCAGTCAGACCACGAGCAGTACTTC	CASSPVGQSDHEQYF
TRBJ1-4	TRBV4-1	.	once	TGCGCCAGCAGCCAATTATTGCTCACCCCACAGCACCTTAATGAAAAACTGTTTTTT	CASSQLLLTPQHLNEKLFF
TRBJ2-1	TRBV7-2	TRBD1	.	TGTGCCAGCAGCGTAGGACAGGGGGCGTTTGAGCAGTTCTTC	CASSVGQGAFEQFF
TRBJ2-7	TRBV6-6	.	.	TGTGCCAGCAGCCGGAGGGGTACCTACGAGCAGTACTTC	CASSRRGTYEQYF
TRBJ2-1	TRBV5-4	TRBD1	.	TGTGCCAGCAGTACCGGGACAGGGCAAAGGAATGAGCAGTTCTTC	CASSTGTGQRNEQFF
TRBJ2-3	TRBV4-2	TRBD2	.	TGTGCCAGCAGCCAAGATCTAAGCGGGGGGGCCCCAGATACGCAGTATTTT	CASSQDLSGGAPDTQYF
TRBJ2-1	TRBV2	.	.	TGTGCCAGCCAACACGAACAGGTCGCAGGAGTCGATGAGCAGTTCTTC	CASQHEQVAGVDEQFF
TRBJ1-4	TRBV11-3	TRBD1	.	TGTGCCAGCAGCGGGACAGCCTCAACTAATGAAAAACTGTTTTTT	CASSGTASTNEKLFF
TRBJ2-7	TRBV5-1	.	.	TGCGCCAGCAGCTTACAACAGGGACAGCAGTACTTC	CASSLQQGQQYF
TRBJ2-5	TRBV7-9	TRBD1	.	TGTGCCAGCAGCCCGACAAGGGGACAGGGGTCGGAGACCCAGTACTTC	CASSPTRGQGSETQYF
TRBJ1-5	TRBV2	.	.	TGTGCCAGCAGGGACGAGCGGAGAGGGCATGGCAATCAGCCCCAGCATTTT	CASRDERRGHGNQPQHF
TRBJ1-1	TRBV7-2	.	.	TGTGCCAGCAGCGGCAGGTACACTGAAGCTTTCTTT	CASSGRYTEAFF
TRBJ2-7	TRBV7-6	TRBD2	.	TGTGCCAGCAGCTTAGCCGGGACTAGCTCGGGCGAGCAGTACTTC	CASSLAGTSSGEQYF
TRBJ2-5	TRBV11-3	TRBD2	.	TGTGCCAGCAGCGCCTCGCGGGGCGGGAGGGGAGAGACCCAGTACTTC	CASSASRGGRGETQYF
TRBJ1-1	TRBV29-1	.	.	TGCAGCGTGGCCGCCGGGACAAACACTGAAGCTTTCTTT	CSVAAGTNTEAFF
TRBJ2-1	TRBV2	TRBD2	.	TGTGCCAGCAGTGCTAGCGGGGGGGCCCATGAGCAGTTCTTC	CASSASGGAHEQFF